These 17 T cell receptor beta chains were all obtained from the same sample, sequenced in a study of T cells in Graves' hyperthyroidism and ophthalmopathy (dated by TCRdb to about 2019). Library construction relied on multiplex PCR. The sequencing machine was an Illumina HiSeq 2000. Amplification of TCR beta CDR3 regions was carried out from RNA transcripts. The TCR CDR3 was subjected to a first round of RT-PCR using the HTBI primer set and the Qiagen OneStep RT-PCR kit. TCRdb itself trimmed the public reads at Q25 with fastp, ran MiXCR and retained productive beta chains. When rows share a CDR3 protein, they turn into one entry using the most common DNA and genes. This sample has approximately 420,000 distinct CDR3 sequences in its table, and more than 12% of those were observed once. The ten largest account for approximately 29% of the sample. The sample consisted of blood. These receptors were obtained from a woman younger than 45 with Graves' hyperthyroidism.

This clonotype was seen repeatedly, ten times or more. V and J are TRBV10-3 and TRBJ2-7; 8 nucleotides line up with TRBD2. CDR3 length equals 14 residues. The V segment lost 2 bases and the J segment 6 bases; nucleotides outside the gene matches: 6. Germline values: CDR1 ENHRY, CDR2 SYGVKD. The CDR3 reads CAISEPGLVAEQYF. The CDR3 nucleotides read TGTGCCATCAGTGAGCCGGGACTAGTCGCCGAGCAGTACTTC.

The chain carries TRBV25-1 and TRBJ2-1; possible D gene TRBD1, 5 bases. The V gene lost 2 bases and the J gene lost 2 bases, with 13 bases spanning the gap. The CDR3 covers 16 residues. Germline V gives CDR1 MGHDK, CDR2 SYGVNS. Written as DNA, the CDR3 is TGTGCCAGCAGTGAACTAAGGACACTAACCTACAATGAGCAGTTCTTC. As protein: CASSELRTLTYNEQFF. The complete variable domain, with remaining parts taken from reference TRBV25-1 and TRBJ2-1, reads EADIYQTPRYLVIGTGKKITLECSQTMGHDKMYWYQQDPGMELHLIHYSYGVNSTEKGDLSSESTVSRIRTEHFPLTLESARPSHTSQYLCASSELRTLTYNEQFFGPGTRLTVL.

The chain uses TRBV3-1 and TRBJ2-7, with D perhaps matching TRBD1 or TRBD2 (5 bases each). V was cut by 1 base and J by 2 bases, with 12 bases left in between. This CDR3 has 15 residues. Germline-derived CDR1 and CDR2 are LGHDT and YNNKEL (reference sequence). CDR3 DNA sequence: TGTGCCAGCAGCCAAGGATACGGGGCAACCTACGAGCAGTACTTC. It encodes CASSQGYGATYEQYF.

The gene calls are TRBV19 and TRBJ2-1, with 12 bases that match TRBD1. V dropped 5 bases and J dropped 0; count of bases not matched to a gene: 8. Looked up from germline, CDR1 is LNHDA and CDR2 is SQIVND (reference sequence). The CDR3 has 18 residues. CDR3 DNA: TGTGCCAGTAGTCGGGGGACAGGGGGCTTAAGCTCCTACAATGAGCAGTTCTTC. Protein product: CASSRGTGGLSSYNEQFF.

As regards this clonotype: A much bigger clone sits one base away, suggesting this may be a read error. The V and J genes are TRBV7-2 and TRBJ1-1, with TRBD1 as a possible D gene (5 bases). The CDR3 is made up of 14 amino acids. Germline lookup yields CDR1 SGHTA and CDR2 FQGNSA. The CDR3 protein is CAGSSGTVNTEAFF. Written as DNA, the CDR3 is TGTGCCGGCAGCTCCGGGACGGTGAACACTGAAGCTTTCTTT.

This sequence joins TRBV28 and TRBJ2-7, with D possibly matching TRBD2 (7 bases). Trimming pared 7 bases from V and 3 bases from J, leaving 13 bases between. Looked up from germline, CDR1 is MDHEN and CDR2 is SYDVKM. The CDR3 loop spans 13 amino acids. In nucleotides, the CDR3 is TGTGCCAGCATAAGGGGGGGGCTCTACGAGCAGTACTTC. This sequence encodes CASIRGGLYEQYF.

This chain joins TRBV6-1 and TRBJ1-2; perhaps TRBD1 as D (5 bases). CDR3 size: 16 residues. Germline CDR1 reads MNHNS; CDR2 reads SASEGT. V gave up 6 bases and J gave up 4 bases, with 21 bases separating them. CDR3 in DNA: TGTGCCAGCAGCCCCTCCCTAGGGGCAGGGCCCTATGGCTACACCTTC. Its protein product is CASSPSLGAGPYGYTF.

The rearrangement joins TRBV5-1 to TRBJ1-6; 10 nucleotides match TRBD1. This CDR3 comprises 14 residues. V trimming: 2 bases; J trimming: 10 bases; junction bases outside the gene matches: 3. Germline V CDR1 and CDR2: SGHRS, YFSETQ. In DNA, the CDR3 is TGCGCCAGCAGCTTTGGGACAGGGGAATCACCCCTCCACTTT. As protein: CASSFGTGESPLHF.

In its sample, this clonotype was seen many times. The rearrangement uses TRBV30 and TRBJ2-7; D is uncertain. V was cut by 0 bases and J by 1 base, with 7 bases left in between. Germline V gene sequence: CDR1 GTSNPN, CDR2 SVGIG (reference sequence). The CDR3 consists of 13 residues. The CDR3 region has the DNA TGTGCCTGGAGTGTAAAGGAATCCTACGAGCAGTACTTC. As protein: CAWSVKESYEQYF. The full variable domain, rest sourced from reference TRBV30 and TRBJ2-7, is SQTIHQWPATLVQPVGSPLSLECTVEGTSNPNLYWYRQAAGRGLQLLFYSVGIGQISSEVPQNLSASRPQDRQFILSSKKLLLSDSGFYLCAWSVKESYEQYFGPGTRLTVT.

This clonotype was recorded a few times. The rearrangement joins TRBV6-1 to TRBJ1-3; D call uncertain. Germline V lookup: CDR1 MNHNS, CDR2 SASEGT. V was trimmed by 7 bases and J by 0 bases, leaving 10 bases between them. CDR3 length equals 14 residues. CDR3 nucleotides: TGTGCCAGCACCAGGACGGACTCTGGAAACACCATATATTTT. The encoded protein is CASTRTDSGNTIYF.

This clonotype appeared many times. The chain joins TRBV20-1 to TRBJ2-3; the D is unclear. Trimming shortened V by 2 bases and J by 0 bases, and 3 bases separated the two germline ends. In germline, CDR1 is DFQATT, CDR2 SNEGSKA (reference sequence). CDR3 size: 12 residues. The DNA of the CDR3 is TGCAGTGCTAGACAAAGCACAGATACGCAGTATTTT. Translated: CSARQSTDTQYF.

This clonotype was detected ten times or more. The chain joins TRBV6-1 to TRBJ2-1; 8 bases agree with TRBD2. The germline V gene encodes CDR1 MNHNS and CDR2 SASEGT. The CDR3 is made up of 14 amino acids. V lost 8 bases to trimming and J lost 0 bases; unmatched junction nucleotides: 3. CDR3 amino acids: CASGAGVSYNEQFF. CDR3 DNA sequence: TGTGCCAGCGGAGCGGGAGTCTCCTACAATGAGCAGTTCTTC.

This clonotype was seen ten or more times. The V and J genes are TRBV6-1 and TRBJ2-7; possible D gene TRBD2, 6 bases. Germline lookup yields CDR1 MNHNS and CDR2 SASEGT. This CDR3 region has 16 residues. V lost 5 bases and J lost 7, with 24 bases in between. CDR3: CASSYPRSPGVGEQYF. CDR3 sequence (DNA): TGTGCCAGCAGTTACCCCCGCTCCCCGGGAGTCGGGGAGCAGTACTTC.

There are a few counts of this clonotype. The V call is TRBV5-1, the J call TRBJ2-2; TRBD2 matches 13 bases. Germline V CDR1 and CDR2: SGHRS, YFSETQ. The CDR3 spans 17 residues. V lost 0 bases to trimming and J lost 5 bases; unmatched junction nucleotides: 4. CDR3 residues: CASSLELAGGSTGELFF. The CDR3 DNA reads as TGCGCCAGCAGCTTGGAACTAGCGGGAGGGAGTACCGGGGAGCTGTTTTTT.

This clonotype occurred a few times. The gene calls are TRBV6-1 and TRBJ1-1; a possible D gene is TRBD1 (6 bases). The CDR3 totals 13 residues. Germline CDR1 MNHNS, CDR2 SASEGT. The V end lost 8 bases, the J end lost 1 base, and 11 bases lay between the germline ends. CDR3 DNA sequence: TGTGCCAGCCGGGACAAACGGAACACTGAAGCTTTCTTT. This encodes CASRDKRNTEAFF.

This clonotype has a handful of counts. The rearrangement links TRBV5-5 to TRBJ2-1; TRBD2 matches at 9 bases. This CDR3 region has 14 residues. J was trimmed by 12 bases and V by 6 bases; bases with no gene match: 13. Germline CDR1 is SGHKS and CDR2 is YYEKEE (reference sequence). This CDR3 reads CASIQTSGLKLQFF. The CDR3 region has the DNA TGTGCCAGCATCCAGACTAGCGGTCTTAAATTGCAGTTCTTC.

Turning to this clonotype: The junction differs from germline at one of its ends, possibly a read error. The chain employs TRBV7-7 and TRBJ2-3; D is perhaps TRBD1 (6 bases). Germline-derived CDR1 and CDR2 are SSHAT and FNYEAQ (reference sequence). This CDR3 is 14 amino acids long. The CDR3: CASSPDSTTDTQYF. The CDR3 DNA is TGTGCTAGCAGCCCGGACAGCACGACAGATACGCAGTATTTT.